This passage covers 21 T cell receptor beta chains from one sample sequenced in a study of CD8 T cells in Susac syndrome. Roughly 0.45 to 1 ug RNA was reverse transcribed with random hexamers. TCRdb used MiXCR to reprocess the immunoSEQ multiplex PCR reads, holding one entry per CDR3 protein. Of over 130,000 distinct CDR3 sequences detected, 85% to 95% appear once; the ten largest clones hold 0.11%. The sequencing input was CD4+ T cells from PBMCs. Receptors were obtained from a human donor with multiple sclerosis.

This chain connects TRBV28 to TRBJ1-2, with 7 positions matching TRBD1. From germline, CDR1 is MDHEN and CDR2 SYDVKM. The J segment lost 6 bases and the V segment lost 6 bases, leaving 10 bases of the junction unmatched. There are 14 residues in the CDR3. This CDR3 reads CASRARQGVHGYTF. The CDR3 nucleotides are TGTGCCAGCAGGGCAAGACAGGGAGTCCATGGCTACACCTTC.

The V call is TRBV20-1, the J call TRBJ1-6, with D possibly TRBD1 on 6 matching bases. This CDR3 contains 15 residues. The germline gives CDR1 DFQATT, CDR2 SNEGSKA (reference sequence). Trimming removed 5 bases from V and 4 bases from J, with 15 bases in between. The CDR3 bases are TGCAGTGCTCGGACAGAGTGGGGTTATAATTCACCCCTCCACTTT. It encodes CSARTEWGYNSPLHF.

The CDR3 is CSARDRGRVHEQYF. The CDR3 DNA follows: TGCAGTGCTAGAGATCGCGGCAGGGTCCACGAGCAGTACTTC. This chain links TRBV20-1 with TRBJ2-7; possible D gene TRBD1, 5 bases. With 0 bases removed from V and 5 bases from J, the gap between germline ends came to 14 bases. The CDR3 is made up of 14 amino acids. The germline V gene has CDR1 DFQATT and CDR2 SNEGSKA (reference sequence).

This clonotype appeared once. This chain connects TRBV2 to TRBJ2-1, with D unresolved. With 7 bases removed from V and 6 bases from J, the gap between germline ends came to 10 bases. The CDR3 has 12 amino acids. Germline lookup yields CDR1 SNHLY and CDR2 FYNNEI. CDR3 region: CASNFLGNEQFF. The CDR3 DNA follows: TGTGCCAGCAACTTCCTCGGCAATGAGCAGTTCTTC.

The chain couples TRBV5-4 to TRBJ2-5; 12 bases map to TRBD1. This CDR3 comprises 17 residues. Germline CDR1 and CDR2: SGHNT and YYREEE (reference sequence). V lost 4 bases and J lost 2; bases outside the gene matches: 9. The chain's CDR3 is CASSPGTGGRPQETQYF. The CDR3, as DNA: TGTGCCAGCAGCCCCGGGACAGGGGGCCGGCCGCAAGAGACCCAGTACTTC.

V is TRBV3-1 and J is TRBJ2-5; TRBD1 might be the D (6 bases). The germline V gene has CDR1 LGHDT and CDR2 YNNKEL (reference sequence). The CDR3 consists of 15 residues. The V gene lost 3 bases and the J gene lost 1 base, with 12 bases spanning the gap. The DNA of the CDR3 is TGTGCCAGCAGCCATGCCGGGACACTCCAAGAGACCCAGTACTTC. Translation: CASSHAGTLQETQYF.

The gene calls are TRBV7-2 and TRBJ2-1; TRBD2 aligns across 13 bases. Germline V gives CDR1 SGHTA, CDR2 FQGNSA. V lost 5 bases, J lost 6 bases, and 4 bases stayed unmatched. The CDR3 runs to 15 residues. CDR3 protein: CASSVLAGGSNEQFF. The CDR3 DNA reads as TGTGCCAGCAGCGTACTAGCGGGAGGGTCCAATGAGCAGTTCTTC.

The CDR3 coding sequence is TGTGCCAGCAGCCAAAAGCGGACAGGGTCGAACACTGAAGCTTTCTTT. This translates into CASSQKRTGSNTEAFF. J is TRBJ1-1 and V is TRBV14; 8 nucleotides line up with TRBD1. This CDR3 has 16 amino acids. V shed 2 bases, J shed 1 base, and the junction held 6 bases outside the gene matches. Germline assignment: CDR1 SGHDN and CDR2 FVKESK.

The chain uses TRBV27 and TRBJ2-3; 8 bases align to TRBD2. Germline CDR1 is MNHEY and CDR2 is SMNVEV (reference sequence). Trimming took 2 bases from V and 3 from J; bases not matched to a gene: 7. The CDR3 has 16 amino acids. Here the CDR3 DNA reads TGTGCCAGCAGTTTAAGGCCGGGACTAGTGACAGATACGCAGTATTTT. This codes for CASSLRPGLVTDTQYF.

V is TRBV7-2 and J is TRBJ1-2, with TRBD1 identical over 10 bases. Germline values: CDR1 SGHTA, CDR2 FQGNSA. This CDR3 has 14 amino acids. The V and J ends lost 5 bases and 6 bases, in that order; junction bases with no gene match: 6. In DNA form, the CDR3 reads TGTGCCAGCAGCCTCAACGACAGGGGGCATGGCTACACCTTC. Protein product: CASSLNDRGHGYTF.

This rearrangement joins TRBV6-6 to TRBJ2-5; unclear D gene. CDR3 length equals 13 residues. In germline, CDR1 is MNHNY, CDR2 SVGAGI (reference sequence). Trimming took off 2 bases at V and 3 bases at J, with 7 bases between the two ends. Written as DNA, the CDR3 is TGTGCCAGCAGTTACATTTCGAAAGAGACCCAGTACTTC. Encoded protein: CASSYISKETQYF.

The V gene is TRBV6-6, the J gene TRBJ2-3, with unresolved D. The CDR3 is made up of 15 amino acids. From germline, CDR1 is MNHNY and CDR2 SVGAGI (reference sequence). Trimming removed 0 bases at V and 0 bases at J, with 7 bases between. The CDR3 coding sequence is TGTGCCAGCAGTTACTCGACACCTAGCACAGATACGCAGTATTTT. This sequence encodes CASSYSTPSTDTQYF.

The chain recombines TRBV6-1 with TRBJ1-5; the D gene is possibly TRBD1 (6 bases). The CDR3 spans 14 residues. Germline V gene lookup returns CDR1 MNHNS and CDR2 SASEGT. V dropped 2 bases and J dropped 4 bases, with 9 bases sitting between them. Here the CDR3 reads CASSELQGNQPQHF. The CDR3, as DNA: TGTGCCAGCAGTGAATTACAGGGTAATCAGCCCCAGCATTTT.

The chain links TRBV24-1 to TRBJ1-5; D unclear. The germline gives CDR1 KGHDR, CDR2 SFDVKD. CDR3 length: 14 residues. Trimming shortened V by 6 bases and J by 1 base, and 9 bases separated the two germline ends. CDR3 loop: CATSHPGSNQPQHF. CDR3 DNA sequence: TGTGCCACCAGTCATCCGGGCAGCAATCAGCCCCAGCATTTT.

V is TRBV6-5 and J is TRBJ2-5; maybe TRBD1 (6 bases). The germline V gene has CDR1 MNHEY and CDR2 SVGAGI. The CDR3 covers 16 residues. V was shortened by 2 bases and J by 5 bases, with 18 bases between the two germline ends. The CDR3 region has the DNA TGTGCCAGCAGTTACACCTGGGACACCCGTGGTGAGACCCAGTACTTC. As protein: CASSYTWDTRGETQYF.

The chain is built from TRBV29-1 and TRBJ2-2; D gene unclear. The CDR3 is 12 residues long. V lost 5 bases and J lost 0, with 4 bases in between. Germline loops: CDR1 SQVTM, CDR2 ANQGSEA. The CDR3 sequence is CSVRSNTGELFF. CDR3 nucleotides: TGCAGCGTTCGGTCGAACACCGGGGAGCTGTTTTTT.

The gene calls are TRBV15 and TRBJ1-5; the D is unclear. V shed 2 bases and J shed 0 bases, with 14 bases lying between them. Germline V lookup: CDR1 LNHNV, CDR2 YYDKDF (reference sequence). The CDR3 covers 17 residues. The CDR3 loop reads CATSRPQGYYSNQPQHF. The CDR3 region has the DNA TGTGCCACCAGCAGACCCCAAGGATACTATAGCAATCAGCCCCAGCATTTT.

A few counts support this clonotype. The V and J genes are TRBV4-2 and TRBJ1-2; a weak D match, TRBD1 (5 bases). Between the trimmed V and J ends, which lost 3 bases and 5 bases, there was a span of 19 bases. Germline assignment: CDR1 LGHNA and CDR2 YNFKEQ. CDR3 length equals 16 residues. The CDR3 DNA sequence: TGTGCCAGCAGCCACCAGGAGACAGCCCTAGTTTATGGCTACACCTTC. This encodes CASSHQETALVYGYTF.

This chain connects TRBV6-2 or TRBV6-3 to TRBJ2-7, with D unresolved. The CDR3 runs 13 residues. Germline CDR1 MNHEY, CDR2 SVGEGT. V lost 5 bases and J lost 2, with 10 bases in between. The CDR3 coding sequence is TGTGCCAGCAGTCGGACGGTGACCTACGAGCAGTACTTC. This sequence encodes CASSRTVTYEQYF.

This chain uses TRBV9 with TRBJ1-6, with 9 bases matching TRBD1. V gave up 3 bases and J gave up 10 bases; unmatched junction bases: 8. The CDR3 is made up of 15 amino acids. The germline V gene has CDR1 SGDLS and CDR2 YYNGEE. The CDR3 nucleotides read TGTGCCAGCAGCGCAGCCGGGACAGGGACATCACCCCTCCACTTT. It is translated as CASSAAGTGTSPLHF.

CDR3: CAWEQGPLHF. The CDR3 region has the DNA TGTGCCTGGGAACAGGGGCCCCTCCACTTT. This chain links TRBV30 with TRBJ1-6; 7 bases map to TRBD1. The trim removed 5 bases at V and 13 bases at J, leaving 2 bases unmatched. This CDR3 spans 10 amino acids. Per germline, CDR1 GTSNPN and CDR2 SVGIG (reference sequence).